The 2 T cell receptor beta chains below come from one sample, sequenced in a study of CD8 T cells in Susac syndrome. RNA totalling roughly 0.5 to 1 ug underwent reverse transcription with random hexamers. Via MiXCR, TCRdb re-called the immunoSEQ multiplex PCR reads, giving one row per CDR3 protein. The sample has about 130,000 distinct CDR3 sequences; around 94% are singletons. Sequenced material: CD8+ T cells from PBMCs. These receptors originate from a human donor with Susac syndrome.

The rearrangement joins TRBV25-1 to TRBJ2-7; D might be TRBD2 (8 bases). Germline V gene data show CDR1 as MGHDK and CDR2 as SYGVNS. V was clipped by 3 bases and J by 4 bases, with 22 bases between them. This CDR3 comprises 17 residues. CDR3 loop: CASSDRRGQAGEYEQYF. The CDR3 DNA sequence: TGTGCCAGCAGTGATAGGAGGGGGCAAGCGGGAGAGTACGAGCAGTACTTC.

This sequence joins TRBV20-1 and TRBJ2-7, with no clear D. Germline V CDR1 and CDR2: DFQATT, SNEGSKA (reference sequence). V was trimmed by 3 bases and J by 1 base, leaving 13 bases between them. There are 14 residues in the CDR3. The CDR3 region is CSASSGEVSYEQYF. CDR3 nucleotides: TGCAGTGCTAGTTCGGGCGAGGTTTCCTACGAGCAGTACTTC.